This T cell receptor beta chain appears in the sequencing data of a study of T cell responses to AZD1222 COVID-19 vaccine. Regarding the study as a whole: Spike-specific TCR breadth and depth went up after people got two AZD1222 doses.

Profiled with immunoSEQ multiplex PCR; TCRdb holds only in-frame clones, not every one. Of 140,000 or so clones detected, approximately 90% appear once; the ten largest clones hold around 1.9%. V trimming: 0 bases; J trimming: 2 bases; junction bases outside the gene matches: 9. This CDR3 has 18 amino acids. Germline assignment: CDR1 LGHNA and CDR2 YSLEER. Note on this clone: Its antigen is not known.

Sequencing used peripheral blood, obtained on day 0 of AZD1222 vaccination. This chain connects TRBV4-3 to TRBJ2-7, with TRBD2 identical over 11 bases. This TCR derives from an adult in good health. The CDR3 coding sequence is TGCGCCAGCAGCCAAGATTCGCTAGCGGGGGGACAGACCTACGAGCAGTACTTC. It specifies CASSQDSLAGGQTYEQYF.